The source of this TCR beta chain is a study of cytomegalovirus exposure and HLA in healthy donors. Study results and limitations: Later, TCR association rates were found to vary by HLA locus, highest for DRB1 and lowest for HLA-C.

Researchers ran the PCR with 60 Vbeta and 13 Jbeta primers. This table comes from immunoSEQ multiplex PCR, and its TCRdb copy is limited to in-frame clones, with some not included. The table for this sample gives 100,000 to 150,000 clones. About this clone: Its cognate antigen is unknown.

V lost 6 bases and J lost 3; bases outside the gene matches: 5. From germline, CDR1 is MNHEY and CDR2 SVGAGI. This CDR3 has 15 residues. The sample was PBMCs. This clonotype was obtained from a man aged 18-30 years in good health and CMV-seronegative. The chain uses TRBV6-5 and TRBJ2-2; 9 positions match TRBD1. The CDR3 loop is CASRIGTGYTGELFF. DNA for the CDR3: TGTGCCAGCAGGATCGGGACAGGGTACACCGGGGAGCTGTTTTTT.